Included here is one T cell receptor beta chain sequence, with context. This specimen comes from a study of blood T cell repertoires in COVID-19. In germline, CDR1 is MNHEY, CDR2 SMNVEV (reference sequence). V was clipped by 3 bases and J by 3 bases, with 9 bases between them. The CDR3 loop spans 13 amino acids. Repertoires were generated with immunoSEQ multiplex PCR, while TCRdb's copy carries only in-frame clones and drops some. The data show approximately 250,000 clones, 80% to 90% seen once. Material for sequencing was PBMCs or T cells enriched from blood (not recorded which). This sequence originates from a woman in her twenties or thirties with acute COVID-19. The chain carries TRBV27 and TRBJ2-7; TRBD2 is a possible D gene (6 bases). This CDR3 is CASSLTRGYEQYF. DNA of the CDR3: TGTGCCAGCAGTTTGACGCGGGGCTACGAGCAGTACTTC.